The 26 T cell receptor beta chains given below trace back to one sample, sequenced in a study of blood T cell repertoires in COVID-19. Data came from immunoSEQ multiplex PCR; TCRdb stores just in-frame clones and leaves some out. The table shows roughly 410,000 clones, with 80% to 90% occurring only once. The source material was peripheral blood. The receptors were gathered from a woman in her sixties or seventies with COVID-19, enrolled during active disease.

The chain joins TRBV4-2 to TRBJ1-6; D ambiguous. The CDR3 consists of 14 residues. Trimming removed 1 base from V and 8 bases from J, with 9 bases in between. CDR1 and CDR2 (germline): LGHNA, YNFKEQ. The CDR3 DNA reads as TGTGCCAGCAGCCAAGGGCCGTTCGATTCACCCCTCCACTTT. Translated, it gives CASSQGPFDSPLHF.

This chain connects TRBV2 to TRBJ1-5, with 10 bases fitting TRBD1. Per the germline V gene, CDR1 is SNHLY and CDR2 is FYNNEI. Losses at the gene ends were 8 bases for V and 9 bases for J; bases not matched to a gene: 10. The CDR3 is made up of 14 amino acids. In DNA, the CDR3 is TGTGCCAGCGGGACAGGGGCGTCGACGGGGCCCCAGCATTTT. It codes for CASGTGASTGPQHF.

The CDR3 coding sequence is TGTGCCAGCAGCCCCGTACAGTCTAGCACAGATACGCAGTATTTT. This codes for CASSPVQSSTDTQYF. The V call is TRBV21-1, the J call TRBJ2-3; TRBD1 is taken as the D call from the table, unchecked against the DNA. TRBV21-1 is given as a pseudogene. This CDR3 is built from 15 residues.

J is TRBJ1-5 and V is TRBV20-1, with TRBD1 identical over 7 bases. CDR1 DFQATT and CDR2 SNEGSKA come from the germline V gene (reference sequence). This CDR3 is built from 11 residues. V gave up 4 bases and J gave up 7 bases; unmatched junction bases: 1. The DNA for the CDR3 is TGCAGTGCTATAGGGGGCCAGCCCCAGCATTTT. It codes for CSAIGGQPQHF.

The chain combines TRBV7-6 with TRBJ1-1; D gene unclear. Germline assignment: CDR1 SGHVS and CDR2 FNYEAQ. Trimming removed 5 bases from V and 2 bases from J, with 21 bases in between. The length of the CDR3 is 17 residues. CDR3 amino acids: CASSREPGLVGNTEAFF. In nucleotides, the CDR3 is TGTGCCAGCAGCCGGGAGCCGGGTTTGGTCGGCAACACTGAAGCTTTCTTT. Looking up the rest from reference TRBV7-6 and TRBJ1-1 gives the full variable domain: GAGVSQSPRYKVTKRGQDVALRCDPISGHVSLYWYRQALGQGPEFLTYFNYEAQQDKSGLPNDRFSAERPEGSISTLTIQRTEQRDSAMYRCASSREPGLVGNTEAFFGQGTRLTVV.

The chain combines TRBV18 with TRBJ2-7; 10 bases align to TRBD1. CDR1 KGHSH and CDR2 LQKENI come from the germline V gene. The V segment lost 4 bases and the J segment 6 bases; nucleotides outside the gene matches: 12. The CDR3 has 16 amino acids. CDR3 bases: TGTGCCAGCTCACAGAGGGGTACGACAGGGGGCTTCGAGCAGTACTTC. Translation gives CASSQRGTTGGFEQYF.

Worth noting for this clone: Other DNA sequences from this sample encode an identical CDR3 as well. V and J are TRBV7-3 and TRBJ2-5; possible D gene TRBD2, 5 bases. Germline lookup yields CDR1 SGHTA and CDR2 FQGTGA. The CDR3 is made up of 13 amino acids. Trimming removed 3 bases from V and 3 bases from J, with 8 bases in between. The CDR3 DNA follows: TGTGCCAGCAGCTTTGGGCGGGAAGAGACCCAGTACTTC. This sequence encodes CASSFGREETQYF.

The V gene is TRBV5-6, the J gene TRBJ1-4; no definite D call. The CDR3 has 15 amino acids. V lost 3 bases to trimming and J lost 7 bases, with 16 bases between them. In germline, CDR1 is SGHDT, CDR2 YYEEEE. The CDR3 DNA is TGTGCCAGCAGCTATGAGGGTTTCAGGTCTGAAAAACTGTTTTTT. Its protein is CASSYEGFRSEKLFF.

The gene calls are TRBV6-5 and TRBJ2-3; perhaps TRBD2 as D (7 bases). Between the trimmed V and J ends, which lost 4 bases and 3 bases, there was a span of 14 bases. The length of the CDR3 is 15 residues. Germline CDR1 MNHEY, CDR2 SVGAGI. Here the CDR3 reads CASSWFGGATDTQYF. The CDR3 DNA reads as TGTGCCAGCAGTTGGTTTGGGGGGGCGACAGATACGCAGTATTTT.

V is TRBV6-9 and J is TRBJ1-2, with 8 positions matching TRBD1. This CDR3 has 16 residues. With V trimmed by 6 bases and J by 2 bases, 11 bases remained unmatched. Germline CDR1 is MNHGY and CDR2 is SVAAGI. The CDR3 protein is CASSLPDRVSNYGYTF. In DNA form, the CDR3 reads TGTGCCAGCAGCCTTCCGGACAGGGTTTCCAACTATGGCTACACCTTC.

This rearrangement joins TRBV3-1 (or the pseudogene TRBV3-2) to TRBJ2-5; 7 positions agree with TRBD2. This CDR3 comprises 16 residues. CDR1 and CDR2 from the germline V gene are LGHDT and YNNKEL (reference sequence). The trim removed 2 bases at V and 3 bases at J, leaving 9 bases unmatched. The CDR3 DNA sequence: TGTGCCAGCAGCCAAATCGGCGGGGGAAAAAAAGAGACCCAGTACTTC. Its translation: CASSQIGGGKKETQYF.

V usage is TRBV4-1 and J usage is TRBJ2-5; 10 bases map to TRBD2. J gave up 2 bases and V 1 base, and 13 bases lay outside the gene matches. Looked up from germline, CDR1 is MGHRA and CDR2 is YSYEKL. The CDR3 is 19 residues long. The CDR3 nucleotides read TGCGCCAGCAGCCAAGGCCCCACTAGCGGGGCATCTATACAAGAGACCCAGTACTTC. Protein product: CASSQGPTSGASIQETQYF.

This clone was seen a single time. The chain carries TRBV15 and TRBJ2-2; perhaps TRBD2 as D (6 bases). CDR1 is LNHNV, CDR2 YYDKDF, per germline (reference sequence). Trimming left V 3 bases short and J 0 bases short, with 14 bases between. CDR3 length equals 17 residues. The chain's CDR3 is CATSRVGGTANTGELFF. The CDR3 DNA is TGTGCCACCAGCAGGGTTGGGGGGACTGCGAACACCGGGGAGCTGTTTTTT.

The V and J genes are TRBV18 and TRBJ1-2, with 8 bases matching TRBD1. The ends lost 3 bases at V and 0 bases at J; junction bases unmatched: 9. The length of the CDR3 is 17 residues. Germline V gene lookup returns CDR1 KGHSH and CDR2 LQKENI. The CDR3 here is CASSPRGQAATNYGYTF. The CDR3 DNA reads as TGTGCCAGCTCACCGAGGGGACAGGCGGCGACTAACTATGGCTACACCTTC.

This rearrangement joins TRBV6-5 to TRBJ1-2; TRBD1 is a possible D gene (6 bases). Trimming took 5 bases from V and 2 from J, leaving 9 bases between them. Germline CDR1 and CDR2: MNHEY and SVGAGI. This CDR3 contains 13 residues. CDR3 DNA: TGTGCCAGCAGTCTCGACAGGAACTATGGCTACACCTTC. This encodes CASSLDRNYGYTF.

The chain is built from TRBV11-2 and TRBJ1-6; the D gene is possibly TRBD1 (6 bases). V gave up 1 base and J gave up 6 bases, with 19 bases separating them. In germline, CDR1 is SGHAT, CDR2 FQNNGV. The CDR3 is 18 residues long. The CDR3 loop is CASSLGRLGAGLNSPLHF. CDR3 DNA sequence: TGTGCCAGCAGCTTAGGAAGGTTGGGGGCAGGGCTTAATTCACCCCTCCACTTT.

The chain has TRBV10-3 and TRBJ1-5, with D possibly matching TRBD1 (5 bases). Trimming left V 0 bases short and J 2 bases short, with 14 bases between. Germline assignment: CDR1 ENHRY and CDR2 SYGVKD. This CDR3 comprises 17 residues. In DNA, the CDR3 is TGTGCCATCAGTGAGTCCCAGGGTATCGCGGGCAATCAGCCCCAGCATTTT. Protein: CAISESQGIAGNQPQHF.

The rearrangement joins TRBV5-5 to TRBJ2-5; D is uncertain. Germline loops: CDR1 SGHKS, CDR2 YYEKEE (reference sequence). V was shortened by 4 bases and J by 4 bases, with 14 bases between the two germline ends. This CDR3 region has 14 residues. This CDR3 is CASSQQEKLETQYF. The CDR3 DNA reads TGTGCCAGCAGCCAGCAGGAAAAACTAGAGACCCAGTACTTC.

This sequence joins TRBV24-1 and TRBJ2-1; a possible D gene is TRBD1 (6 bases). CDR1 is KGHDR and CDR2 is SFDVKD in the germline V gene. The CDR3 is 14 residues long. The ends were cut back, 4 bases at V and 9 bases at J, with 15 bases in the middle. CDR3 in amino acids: CATSDPSRGSEQFF. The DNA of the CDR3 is TGTGCCACCAGTGACCCGTCGAGGGGGAGTGAGCAGTTCTTC.

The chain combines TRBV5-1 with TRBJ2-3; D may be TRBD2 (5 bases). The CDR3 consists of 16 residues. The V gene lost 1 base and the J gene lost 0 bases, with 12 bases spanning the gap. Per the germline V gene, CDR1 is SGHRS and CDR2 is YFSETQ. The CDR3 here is CASSLYSRTSTDTQYF. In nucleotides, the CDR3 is TGCGCCAGCAGCTTGTACTCCCGGACTAGCACAGATACGCAGTATTTT.

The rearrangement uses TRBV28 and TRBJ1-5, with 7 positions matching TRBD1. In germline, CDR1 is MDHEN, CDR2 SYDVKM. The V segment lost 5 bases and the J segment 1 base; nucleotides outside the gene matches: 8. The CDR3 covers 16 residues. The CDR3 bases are TGTGCCAGCAGTACCATACAGGGGTTGAGCAATCAGCCCCAGCATTTT. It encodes CASSTIQGLSNQPQHF.

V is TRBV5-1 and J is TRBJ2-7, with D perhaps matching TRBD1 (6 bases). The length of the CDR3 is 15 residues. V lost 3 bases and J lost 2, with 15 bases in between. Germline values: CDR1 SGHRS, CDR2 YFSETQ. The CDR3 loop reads CASSWTPDRAYEQYF. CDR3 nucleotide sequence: TGCGCCAGCAGCTGGACCCCGGACAGAGCCTACGAGCAGTACTTC.

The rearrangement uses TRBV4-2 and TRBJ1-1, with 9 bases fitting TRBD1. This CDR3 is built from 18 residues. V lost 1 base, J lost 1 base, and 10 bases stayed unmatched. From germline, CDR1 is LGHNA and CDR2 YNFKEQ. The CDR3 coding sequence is TGTGCCAGCAGCCAAGCCCTAAAGACAGGGGGGTCGAACACTGAAGCTTTCTTT. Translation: CASSQALKTGGSNTEAFF.

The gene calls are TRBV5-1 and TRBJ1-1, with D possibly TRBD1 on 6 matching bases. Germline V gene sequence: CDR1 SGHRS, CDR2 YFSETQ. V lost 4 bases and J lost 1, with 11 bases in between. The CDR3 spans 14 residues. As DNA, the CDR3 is TGCGCCAGCAGCACGCAGACAGGGAACACTGAAGCTTTCTTT. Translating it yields CASSTQTGNTEAFF.

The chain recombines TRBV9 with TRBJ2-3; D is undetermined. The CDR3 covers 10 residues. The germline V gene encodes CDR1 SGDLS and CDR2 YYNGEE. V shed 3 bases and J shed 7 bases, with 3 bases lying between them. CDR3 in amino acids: CASSANTQYF. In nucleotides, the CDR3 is TGTGCCAGCAGCGCCAATACGCAGTATTTT.

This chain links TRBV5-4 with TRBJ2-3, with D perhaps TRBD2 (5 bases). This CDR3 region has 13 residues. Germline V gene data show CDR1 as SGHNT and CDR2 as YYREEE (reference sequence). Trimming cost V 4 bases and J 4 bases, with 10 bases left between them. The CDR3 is CASSRGSPDTQYF. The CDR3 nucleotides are TGTGCCAGCAGCCGAGGGTCCCCAGATACGCAGTATTTT.